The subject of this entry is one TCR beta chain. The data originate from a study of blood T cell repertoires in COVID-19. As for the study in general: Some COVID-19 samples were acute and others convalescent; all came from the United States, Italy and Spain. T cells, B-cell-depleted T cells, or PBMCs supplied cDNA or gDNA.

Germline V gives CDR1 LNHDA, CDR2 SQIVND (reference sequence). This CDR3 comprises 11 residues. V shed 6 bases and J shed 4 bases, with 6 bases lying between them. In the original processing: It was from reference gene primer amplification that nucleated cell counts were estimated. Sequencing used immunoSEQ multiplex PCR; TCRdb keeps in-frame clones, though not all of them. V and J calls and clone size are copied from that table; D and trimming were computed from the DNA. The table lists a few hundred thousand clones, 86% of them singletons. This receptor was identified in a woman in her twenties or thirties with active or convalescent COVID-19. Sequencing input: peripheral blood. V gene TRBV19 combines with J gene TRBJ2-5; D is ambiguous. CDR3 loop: CASRSGETQYF. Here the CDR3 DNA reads TGTGCCAGTAGGTCGGGAGAGACCCAGTACTTC.